This T cell receptor beta chain is from a study of OX40 agonist ivuxolimab in advanced cancers. Background on the study: The dose of intravenous ivuxolimab that patients received every 2 weeks ranged from 0.01 to 10 mg/kg. Anti-PD-1, anti-PD-L1 or anti-CTLA-4 therapy given earlier was allowed, and roughly 40% had some.

The repertoire was sequenced with immunoSEQ multiplex PCR; TCRdb's copy has only in-frame clones and lacks some. The sample lists more than 95,000 clones, 90% to 95% seen once, with around 0.3% in the top ten. This clone was detected a few times. Its antigen is not identified. Study-wide results and limits: At 0.1-3.0 mg/kg, partial responders had clonal expansion among the lowest observed. Both blood CD4+ and CD8+ T cells showed clonal growth by week 6 at 0.1 to 3.0 mg/kg.

The CDR3 is 17 amino acids. Germline V gives CDR1 MDHEN, CDR2 SYDVKM. The V and J ends lost 4 bases and 5 bases, in that order; junction bases with no gene match: 13. This clonotype originated in an adult with an advanced solid tumor such as melanoma, head and neck, liver or kidney cancer. The source material was CD4+ or CD8+ T cells sorted from blood, sampled in a trial of the OX40 agonist ivuxolimab. The chain links TRBV28 to TRBJ2-5; 10 bases agree with TRBD2. CDR3: CASSSVSGRFTGETQYF. The DNA for the CDR3 is TGTGCCAGCAGTTCTGTTAGCGGGAGGTTTACAGGGGAGACCCAGTACTTC.